These 16 T cell receptor beta chains were all obtained from the same sample, sequenced in a study of T cells in localized non-small cell lung cancer. The repertoire was sequenced with immunoSEQ multiplex PCR; TCRdb's copy has only in-frame clones and lacks some. The sample consists of about 16,000 clones, nearly 90% of them appearing once. This sample comprised peripheral blood mononuclear cells, obtained before any cancer treatment. The receptors come from a woman aged 35-75 years with stage III lung adenocarcinoma.

The chain is built from TRBV2 and TRBJ2-3; D is perhaps TRBD2 (6 bases). CDR1 is SNHLY and CDR2 is FYNNEI in the germline V gene. The V gene lost 4 bases and the J gene lost 2 bases, with 13 bases spanning the gap. The CDR3 runs to 15 residues. CDR3 amino acids: CASSVWRGPTDTQYF. The CDR3 DNA reads TGTGCCAGCAGTGTGTGGCGGGGCCCCACAGATACGCAGTATTTT.

The chain joins TRBV6-6 to TRBJ1-5, with a possible D match to TRBD1 (5 bases). The V end lost 8 bases, the J end lost 3 bases, and 17 bases lay between the germline ends. The germline V gene has CDR1 MNHNY and CDR2 SVGAGI (reference sequence). The CDR3 totals 15 residues. The CDR3 loop is CASSYQAGINQPQHF. The CDR3 DNA reads TGTGCCAGCTCCTACCAGGCAGGGATCAATCAGCCCCAGCATTTT.

This rearrangement joins TRBV7-3 to TRBJ2-3, with D unclear. The germline V and J ends were trimmed by 0 bases and 0 bases, with 19 bases remaining between them. CDR3 length: 19 residues. Germline V gives CDR1 SGHTA, CDR2 FQGTGA. In DNA form, the CDR3 reads TGTGCCAGCAGCTTAACATCTCAGGCAGGCCTTTATAGCACAGATACGCAGTATTTT. This sequence encodes CASSLTSQAGLYSTDTQYF.

This chain links TRBV10-2 with TRBJ2-3; D possibly corresponds to TRBD1 (6 bases). The CDR3 is 12 amino acids. Germline CDR1 is WSHSY and CDR2 is SAAADI. V dropped 6 bases and J dropped 4 bases, with 8 bases sitting between them. The CDR3 loop reads CASRGAADTQYF. The CDR3 DNA is TGCGCCAGCAGGGGGGCGGCAGATACGCAGTATTTT.

This clone was counted only a few times. This chain connects TRBV4-1 to TRBJ1-5; TRBD1 is a possible D gene (5 bases). The germline V gene encodes CDR1 MGHRA and CDR2 YSYEKL. The CDR3 runs 14 residues. Trimming left V 1 base short and J 6 bases short, with 10 bases between. The CDR3 sequence: CASSQGLQGQPQHF. The CDR3 region has the DNA TGCGCCAGCAGCCAAGGGCTCCAGGGTCAGCCCCAGCATTTT.

This clone was observed a single time. The chain is built from TRBV5-5 and TRBJ1-4, with D tentatively TRBD1 (6 bases). Germline CDR1 reads SGHKS; CDR2 reads YYEKEE (reference sequence). This CDR3 is 13 amino acids long. The germline V and J ends were trimmed by 0 bases and 8 bases, with 8 bases remaining between them. Here the CDR3 DNA reads TGTGCCAGCAGCTTGGGGACAGACGAAAAACTGTTTTTT. Its translation is CASSLGTDEKLFF.

In nucleotides, the CDR3 is TGTGCCAGCAGTGGAAGGGACGGCAAGCAACACCCCCAGTACTTC. This codes for CASSGRDGKQHPQYF. This sequence joins TRBV6-1 and TRBJ2-5; D may correspond to TRBD1 or TRBD2 (5 bases each). The V gene's germline CDR1 is MNHNS and CDR2 SASEGT. The V and J ends lost 4 bases and 9 bases respectively, with 21 bases between them. This CDR3 has 15 residues.

This rearrangement joins TRBV9 to TRBJ1-3; unclear D gene. Trimming left V 2 bases short and J 1 base short, with 7 bases between. The CDR3 covers 14 residues. CDR1 and CDR2 (germline): SGDLS, YYNGEE. The CDR3 region is CASSVSLSGNTIYF. The CDR3 DNA reads as TGTGCCAGCAGCGTGTCTCTTTCTGGAAACACCATATATTTT.

This rearrangement joins TRBV5-1 to TRBJ2-1; 8 bases match TRBD2. V trimming: 4 bases; J trimming: 3 bases; junction bases outside the gene matches: 6. CDR1 and CDR2 (germline): SGHRS, YFSETQ. The CDR3 totals 15 residues. CDR3 loop: CASSPPSGRYNEQFF. In DNA form, the CDR3 reads TGCGCCAGCAGCCCACCTAGCGGGCGCTACAATGAGCAGTTCTTC. Combining the CDR3 with reference TRBV5-1 and TRBJ2-1 gives the whole variable domain KAGVTQTPRYLIKTRGQQVTLSCSPISGHRSVSWYQQTPGQGLQFLFEYFSETQRNKGNFPGRFSGRQFSNSRSEMNVSTLELGDSALYLCASSPPSGRYNEQFFGPGTRLTVL.

The V call is TRBV6-1, the J call TRBJ2-3; D is ambiguous. Germline CDR1 is MNHNS and CDR2 is SASEGT. V lost 4 bases to trimming and J lost 0 bases, with 11 bases between them. The CDR3 runs to 15 residues. DNA for the CDR3: TGTGCCAGCAGTGTGGGTGGGCCTAGCACAGATACGCAGTATTTT. Translation gives CASSVGGPSTDTQYF.

This clone came up once. This chain joins TRBV15 and TRBJ2-2, with TRBD2 as a possible D gene (6 bases). The ends were cut back, 0 bases at V and 4 bases at J, with 9 bases in the middle. Germline V gives CDR1 LNHNV, CDR2 YYDKDF (reference sequence). The CDR3 is made up of 15 amino acids. This CDR3 is CATSRETSSTGELFF. In DNA form, the CDR3 reads TGTGCCACCAGCAGAGAAACTAGCTCCACCGGGGAGCTGTTTTTT.

This clone was found once. V is TRBV7-2 and J is TRBJ1-2; a weak D match, TRBD1 (6 bases). Trimming cost V 1 base and J 4 bases, with 16 bases left between them. From germline, CDR1 is SGHTA and CDR2 FQGNSA. This CDR3 comprises 16 residues. For the CDR3, the DNA is TGTGCCAGCAGCTTAGTGGGGGCGCCGGGAAGCTATGGCTACACCTTC. Translating gives CASSLVGAPGSYGYTF. Using reference TRBV7-2 and TRBJ1-2 for the parts outside the CDR3, the full variable domain is GAGVSQSPSNKVTEKGKDVELRCDPISGHTALYWYRQSLGQGLEFLIYFQGNSAPDKSGLPSDRFSAERTGGSVSTLTIQRTQQEDSAVYLCASSLVGAPGSYGYTFGSGTRLTVV.

V and J are TRBV5-6 and TRBJ1-4; 11 nucleotides align to TRBD1. The CDR3 has 13 residues. V shed 5 bases and J 12 bases; nucleotides not matched to a gene: 6. Germline V gene lookup returns CDR1 SGHDT and CDR2 YYEEEE. CDR3 residues: CASSWDRGIQLFF. The CDR3 bases are TGTGCCAGCAGTTGGGACAGGGGGATTCAACTGTTTTTT.

This clone was detected only once. This chain connects TRBV28 to TRBJ1-2; D call uncertain. Germline V gene data show CDR1 as MDHEN and CDR2 as SYDVKM. V was shortened by 4 bases and J by 5 bases, with 5 bases between the two germline ends. This CDR3 contains 11 residues. CDR3 protein: CASSSRYGYTF. The CDR3 nucleotides read TGTGCCAGCAGTTCCCGGTATGGCTACACCTTC.

This clone was found once. The V and J genes are TRBV5-4 and TRBJ1-2, with 8 nucleotides matching TRBD1. The V segment lost 0 bases and the J segment 4 bases; nucleotides outside the gene matches: 5. CDR3 size: 15 residues. CDR1 is SGHNT and CDR2 is YYREEE in the germline V gene (reference sequence). CDR3 in amino acids: CASSLVGQGGYGYTF. DNA for the CDR3: TGTGCCAGCAGCTTGGTAGGACAGGGCGGCTATGGCTACACCTTC.

The rearrangement joins TRBV6-1 to TRBJ2-5; 10 nucleotides match TRBD2. The CDR3 covers 15 residues. V lost 8 bases to trimming and J lost 5 bases; unmatched junction nucleotides: 11. Germline CDR1 reads MNHNS; CDR2 reads SASEGT. The CDR3 spells CASDMTSGLAETQYF. The CDR3 DNA follows: TGTGCCAGCGATATGACTAGCGGGCTTGCGGAGACCCAGTACTTC.